The TCR beta chain described here comes from a study of blood T cell repertoires in COVID-19. Study context: Italy, Spain and the United States were the sources of the convalescent and acute COVID-19 samples. PBMCs, B-cell-depleted T cells, or T cells were the source of the cDNA or gDNA that made up the material.

Under the authors' procedure: Reference gene primer amplification gave estimated nucleated cell counts. This table comes from immunoSEQ multiplex PCR, and its TCRdb copy is limited to in-frame clones, with some not included. The V and J calls and clone size were taken over from that table, and D and trimming were inferred from the DNA. This sample has 83,000 or so clones, with around 79% found just once. Source material: peripheral blood. The source of this sequence is a woman aged 80 or older with acute or convalescent COVID-19.

CDR3 amino acids: CASSEGGQIQETQYF. For the CDR3, the DNA is TGTGCCAGCTCAGAGGGGGGACAGATACAAGAGACCCAGTACTTC. This chain links TRBV18 with TRBJ2-5, with D possibly matching TRBD1 (7 bases). V lost 5 bases and J lost 2, with 15 bases in between. CDR3 size: 15 residues. Germline V gene lookup returns CDR1 KGHSH and CDR2 LQKENI.